The sequence of this TCR beta chain was determined in a study of neurological immune-mediated disorders (dated by TCRdb to the late 2010s). With regard to the full study: Among the 34 multiple sclerosis patients, relapsing-remitting MS accounted for approximately 31 and secondary progressive MS accounted for 3. The study compared peripheral blood TCR-beta repertoires of HTLV-I-associated myelopathy (HAM/TSP) patients, multiple sclerosis patients and healthy controls using UMI-based sequencing. Longitudinal samples, technical triplicates and paired sorted CD4+ and CD8+ T-cell subsets, alongside PBMC samples, were included among the approximately 98 TCR-beta libraries. Of the roughly 68 subjects in the cohort, about 14 were HAM/TSP patients, approximately 34 were multiple sclerosis patients, and around 20 were healthy controls. Paper-wide results and their limitations: In a phylogenetic analysis, the repertoires of 18 out of 34 MS patients fell into a single cluster of related CDR3 sequences, pointing to a possible signature at the repertoire level. No clinical or MRI features were associated with the MS cluster, and the authors said that larger cohorts are needed. No identical CDR3 amino acid sequences were found to be shared among expanded clones across subjects, suggesting that TCR-beta repertoires were private in all groups. TCR clonal expansion was highest in HAM/TSP patients and lowest in MS patients, with MS patients falling below even healthy controls.

Counted from cysteine to phenylalanine, this CDR3 has 17 amino acids. The CDR3 DNA has 51 bases and is translated from base 1. The germline V gene (reference sequence) supplies CDR1 DFQATT and CDR2 SNEGSKA. V is trimmed back by 2 bases and J by 7 bases, and the junction contains 16 bases that no gene match accounts for. This clonotype was seen at least ten times. This clone's antigen is unknown. Per-base quality was not reported, and no clone a single base away is much larger than it. For the unsorted PBMC libraries, 2 million PBMCs were stored in RNAlater at -80 degrees C until RNA extraction and were used to generate the libraries. The multiple sclerosis patients were enrolled in a US clinical protocol that evaluated disease progression with magnetic resonance imaging. Peripheral blood was subjected to Ficoll-Hypaque density gradient centrifugation to isolate PBMCs, which were then cryopreserved in liquid nitrogen.

cDNA was synthesized by template-switch 5'RACE using a primer carrying a 10-nucleotide random unique molecular identifier by which each TCR transcript was tagged. Over 170 million TCR-beta sequences, covering 15-18 subjects, were produced in each sequencing run. The RNeasy kit was used for extraction of total RNA. The KAPA Real-time Library Amplification kit was used to amplify TCR-beta VDJ regions with primers targeting the TCR constant region and the 5'RACE anchor. A first PCR added sample indexes and Illumina adaptors, after which a second PCR increased the library yield. After Ampure bead purification, the TCR product of roughly 650 bp was size-selected on a 2% E-gel SizeSelection system. Before pooling, library quality was assessed on a Bioanalyzer, concentration was determined with Qubit, and library quantification was performed with the Kapa Library Quantification kit. Paired-end 2 x 150 bp sequencing of the libraries was performed on an Illumina HiSeq 2500. To increase sequence diversity, 25-30% phiX was spiked into each library pool. The paper's data handling went like this. Quality-filtered reads were processed with the UMI-based MiGEC pipeline, which removed over 80% of raw TCR sequences during error correction. IMGT germline references were used for alignment of VDJ genes, and clonotypes were defined by a unique CDR3 amino acid sequence together with V-J genes. Clonal expansion, Shannon diversity and CDR3 relatedness were evaluated with VDJtools (CalcPairwiseDistances, ClusterSamples), while phylogenetic trees were built in CLCbio workbench. Using coefficient-of-variation modelling across technical triplicates, the study counted a clone as expanded if it had at least 8 unique UMIs. In TCRdb, the public reads were trimmed at Q25 with fastp and aligned with MiXCR, with productive beta chains retained. Each entry is one CDR3 protein sequence, shown with its most common DNA and genes. TCRdb, not the authors, supplied the V and J calls. The table for this sample lists roughly 38,000 distinct CDR3 sequences; 2.5% of them were counted only once. The ten largest clones take up approximately 12% of the sample.

Material for sequencing was PBMCs. The receptor comes from a man under 40 with multiple sclerosis. The V gene is TRBV20-1 and the J gene is TRBJ1-2, and TRBD1 aligns with 10 junction nucleotides. The CDR3 protein: CSARLIPSPDRGAGYTF. The nucleotide sequence is given as TGCAGTGCTAGATTGATCCCCTCGCCGGACAGGGGGGCTGGCTACACCTTC.